This TCR beta chain was found in a study of spatial heterogeneity in lung cancer. All TCR cDNA molecules were individually tagged with a unique molecular identifier. TCRdb re-analysed the 5' RACE reads in MiXCR, keeping a single row per CDR3 protein. The data contain over 10,000 distinct CDR3 sequences, less than 15% of them singletons. Regarding time point: sample taken at primary tumor resection. Whole RNA, isolated from tumor, nontumor lung or frozen PBMC, was sequenced without prior sorting. This CDR3 region has 16 residues. Germline lookup yields CDR1 SGHDN and CDR2 FVKESK. The V gene lost 4 bases and the J gene lost 0 bases, with 13 bases spanning the gap.

The sample was PBMCs, taken at surgery. The chain joins TRBV14 to TRBJ2-1; the D is unclear. The clonotype comes from a male donor with early-stage non-small cell lung cancer. The DNA for the CDR3 is TGTGCCAGCAGCCTAACGAGAAGAAGCTCCTACAATGAGCAGTTCTTC. Its translation: CASSLTRRSSYNEQFF.